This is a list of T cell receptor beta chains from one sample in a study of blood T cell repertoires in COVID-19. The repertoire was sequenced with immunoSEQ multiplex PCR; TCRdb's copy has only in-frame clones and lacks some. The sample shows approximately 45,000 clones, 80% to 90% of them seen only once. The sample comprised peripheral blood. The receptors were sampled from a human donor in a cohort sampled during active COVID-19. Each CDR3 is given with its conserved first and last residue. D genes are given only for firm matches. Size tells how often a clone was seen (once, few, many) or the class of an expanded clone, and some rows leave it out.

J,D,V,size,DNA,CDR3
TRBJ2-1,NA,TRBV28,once,TGTGCCAGCAGTTTAGCCTCTAGGCCGCTCGTTGGGGAGCAGTTCTTC,CASSLASRPLVGEQFF
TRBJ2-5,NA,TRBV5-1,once,TGCGCCAGCTCGGCTAGCGCACAAGAGACCCAGTACTTC,CASSASAQETQYF
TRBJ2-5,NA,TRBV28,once,TGTGCCAGCAGACAGAGCCAAGAGACCCAGTACTTC,CASRQSQETQYF
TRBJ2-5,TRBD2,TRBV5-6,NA,TGTGCCAGCAGCTTACTAGCGGTAGAGACCCAGTACTTC,CASSLLAVETQYF
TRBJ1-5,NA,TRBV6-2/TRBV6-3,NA,TGTGCCAGCAGTTACTCGTCTCGACAGGTAAATCAGCCCCAGCATTTT,CASSYSSRQVNQPQHF
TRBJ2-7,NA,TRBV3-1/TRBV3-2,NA,TGTGCCAGCAGCCTAGCCCTTACAGGGTTCGTCCCAGAGCAGTACTTC,CASSLALTGFVPEQYF
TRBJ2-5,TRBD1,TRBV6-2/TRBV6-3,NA,TGTGCCAGCAGTTCCCCCGGACAGGGGCGATTGGAGACCCAGTACTTC,CASSSPGQGRLETQYF
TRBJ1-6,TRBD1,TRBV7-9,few,TGTGCCAGCAGCTTTACAGGGGCTAATTCACCCCTCCACTTT,CASSFTGANSPLHF
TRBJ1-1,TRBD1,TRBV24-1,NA,TGTGCCACCAGTGATCGAAGGGGGCTTGAAGCTTTCTTT,CATSDRRGLEAFF
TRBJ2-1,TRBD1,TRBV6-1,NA,TGTGCCAGCAGTGGATCCCCGGGGACAGGGTACAATGAGCAGTTCTTC,CASSGSPGTGYNEQFF
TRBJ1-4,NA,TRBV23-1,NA,TGCGCCAGCAGTAAACAGGGTTCAACTAATGAAAAACTGTTTTTT,CASSKQGSTNEKLFF
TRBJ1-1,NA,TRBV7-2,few,TGTGCCAGCAGCTTATCCATCGGGTCTAACACTGAAGCTTTCTTT,CASSLSIGSNTEAFF
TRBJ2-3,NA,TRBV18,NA,TGTGCCAGCTCACCGTCCGGGACTGGCGAACAATGGCAGTATTTT,CASSPSGTGEQWQYF
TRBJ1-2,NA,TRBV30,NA,TGTGCCTGGGAAACGTCCGGGTACTATGGCTACACCTTC,CAWETSGYYGYTF
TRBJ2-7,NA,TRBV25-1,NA,TGTGCCAGCAGTACTACTCACTACGAGCAGTACTTC,CASSTTHYEQYF
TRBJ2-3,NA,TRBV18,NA,TGTGCCAGCTCACGGCGGGACGGCCAATACACAGATACGCAGTATTTT,CASSRRDGQYTDTQYF
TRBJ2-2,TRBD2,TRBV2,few,TGTGCCATCTCAGCGGGAGGGCGCACCGGGGAGCTGTTTTTT,CAISAGGRTGELFF
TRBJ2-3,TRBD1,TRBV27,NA,TGTGCCAGCAGTTTGTCTCGGGACAGGGCTGGAGATACGCAGTATTTT,CASSLSRDRAGDTQYF
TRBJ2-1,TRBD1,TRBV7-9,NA,TGTGCCAGCAGCTTACGAGGGGGCGAGATGGATGAGCAGTTCTTC,CASSLRGGEMDEQFF
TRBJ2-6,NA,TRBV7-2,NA,TGTGCCAGCAGCGAAACCCAGGAATTAAGCTCTGGGGCCAACGTCCTGACTTTC,CASSETQELSSGANVLTF
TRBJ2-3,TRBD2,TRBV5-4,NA,TGTGCCAGCAGCTTACTAGCGGGGCCTTCTAGGACGCAGTATTTT,CASSLLAGPSRTQYF
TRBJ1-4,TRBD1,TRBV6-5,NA,TGTGCCAGCAGTCCGACAGGGTCTAATGAAAAACTGTTTTTT,CASSPTGSNEKLFF
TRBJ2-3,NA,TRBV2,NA,TGTGCCAGCAGTGACAGGGGATGGGAAGATACGCAGTATTTT,CASSDRGWEDTQYF
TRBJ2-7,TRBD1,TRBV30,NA,TGTGCCTGGAGTCCTCCACACAGGGGTTTCCTCTACGAGCAGTACTTC,CAWSPPHRGFLYEQYF
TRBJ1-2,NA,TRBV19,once,TGTGCCACCCAAAACAGGACCCTCTATGGCTACACCTTC,CATQNRTLYGYTF
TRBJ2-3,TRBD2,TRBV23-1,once,TGCGCCAGCAGTCGAGCGCGAAGGACTAGCGGGAGGGCCGACACAGATACGCAGTATTTT,CASSRARRTSGRADTDTQYF
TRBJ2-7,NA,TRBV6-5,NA,TGTGCCAGCAGGCCCCCTATGGCCTACGAGCAGTACTTC,CASRPPMAYEQYF
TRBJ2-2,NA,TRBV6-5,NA,TGTGCCAGCAGTTACTCGTCTCTTGGCGGCGGGGAGCTGTTTTTT,CASSYSSLGGGELFF
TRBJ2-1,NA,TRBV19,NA,TGTGCCAGCTCGGGACTCGTTGGCAATGAGCAGTTCTTC,CASSGLVGNEQFF
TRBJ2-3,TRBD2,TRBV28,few,TGTGCCAGCAGTTTAGGTCTAGCGGGAGTACTGGATACGCAGTATTTT,CASSLGLAGVLDTQYF
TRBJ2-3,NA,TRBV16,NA,TGTGCCAGCAGCCCCCCCGGGTCAGATACGCAGTATTTT,CASSPPGSDTQYF
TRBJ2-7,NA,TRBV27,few,TGTGCCAGCAGTTTATACAGGCCGCCCTCCTACGAGCAGTACTTC,CASSLYRPPSYEQYF
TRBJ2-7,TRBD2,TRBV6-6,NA,TGTGCCAGCAGTACCGGGACTAGCAAGTCTTTGAGCGAGCAGTACTTC,CASSTGTSKSLSEQYF
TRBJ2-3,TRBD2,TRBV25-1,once,TGTGCCAGCAGCGAAGGACTAGCGGGAGTGAGCACAGATACGCAGTATTTT,CASSEGLAGVSTDTQYF
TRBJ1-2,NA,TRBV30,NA,TGTGCCTGGCACCGGGGGAGATATGGCTACACCTTC,CAWHRGRYGYTF
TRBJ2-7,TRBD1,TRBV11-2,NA,TGTGCCAGCAGCTATGGACAGGGGCGAGAGCAGTACTTC,CASSYGQGREQYF
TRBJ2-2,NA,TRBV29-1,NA,TGCAGCGTCTCCCAGGGCTGGAACACCGGGGAGCTGTTTTTT,CSVSQGWNTGELFF
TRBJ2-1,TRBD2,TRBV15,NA,TGTGCCACCAGCAGAGGTCCGGGACTAGCGGGAGTGTGGGAGCAGTTCTTC,CATSRGPGLAGVWEQFF
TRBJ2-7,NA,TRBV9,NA,TGTGCCAGCAGCGTAGCTGTAGGGGTTAGGGACGAGCAGTACTTC,CASSVAVGVRDEQYF
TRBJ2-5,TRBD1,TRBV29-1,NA,TGCAGCGCCCGGACTGGACAGGGGGTAGCGGAGACCCAGTACTTC,CSARTGQGVAETQYF
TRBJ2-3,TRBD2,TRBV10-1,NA,TGCGCCAGCAGCGGACTAGCGAGCACAGATACGCAGTATTTT,CASSGLASTDTQYF
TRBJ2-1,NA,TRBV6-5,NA,TGTGCCAGCAAACTCGGGAGCCCGGGGTACAATGAGCAGTTCTTC,CASKLGSPGYNEQFF
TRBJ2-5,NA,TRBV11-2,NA,TGTGCCAGCAGCTCAAGCAGGGTCGGGGAGACCCAGTACTTC,CASSSSRVGETQYF
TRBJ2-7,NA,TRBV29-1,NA,TGCAGCGTGAAGGACAGCACCCTCTACGAGCAGTACTTC,CSVKDSTLYEQYF
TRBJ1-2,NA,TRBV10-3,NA,TGTGCCATCAGTGGGGGGGTCAGGGCTGGTGGCTACACCTTC,CAISGGVRAGGYTF
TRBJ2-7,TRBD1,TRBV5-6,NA,TGTGCCAGCAGCTTGGGGACAGGGGGCGAGCAGTACTTC,CASSLGTGGEQYF
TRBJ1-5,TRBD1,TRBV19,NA,TGTGCCAGTAGTATATTGGGGACAGACAATCAGCCCCAGCATTTT,CASSILGTDNQPQHF
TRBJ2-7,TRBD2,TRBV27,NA,TGTGCCAGCAGCCAACGTGGGCCCGGGGGGGCGCCCCTCGAGCAGTACTTC,CASSQRGPGGAPLEQYF
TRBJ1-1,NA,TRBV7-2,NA,TGTGCCAGCAGCTTAATTTCGGCGCGCGGCGTGAACACTGAAGCTTTCTTT,CASSLISARGVNTEAFF
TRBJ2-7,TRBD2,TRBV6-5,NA,TGTGCCAGCAGGATTACTAGCGGGAGGTCCTACGAGCAGTACTTC,CASRITSGRSYEQYF
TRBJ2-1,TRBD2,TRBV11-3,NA,TGTGCCAGCAGCTTAGGCCGACGGACTAGCGGGAGCTACAATGAGCAGTTCTTC,CASSLGRRTSGSYNEQFF
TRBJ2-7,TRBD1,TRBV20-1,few,TGCAGTGCTAGTGGCCTCCGGACAGGGGGCAACGAGCAGTACTTC,CSASGLRTGGNEQYF
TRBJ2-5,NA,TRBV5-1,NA,TGCGCCAGCAGCTTGGCCAAGCCCGGGAAAGAGACCCAGTACTTC,CASSLAKPGKETQYF